This paragraph covers one T cell receptor (beta chain) sequence. These data are taken from a study of blood T cell repertoires in COVID-19. Study-wide background: Acute and convalescent COVID-19 samples came from the United States, Italy and Spain.

V lost 6 bases, J lost 2 bases, and 9 bases stayed unmatched. CDR3 length: 16 residues. The V gene's germline CDR1 is SEHNR and CDR2 FQNEAQ (reference sequence). In the source study's methods: Estimated nucleated cell counts came from reference gene primer amplification. Some clones are missing from TCRdb's copy, which holds only in-frame ones; the method was immunoSEQ multiplex PCR. V and J calls plus clone size are reproduced from that table; the DNA served to infer D and trimming. The table includes some 76,000 clones, 90% detected once. Material: peripheral blood. The TCR was taken from a woman aged 18-29 years with acute or convalescent COVID-19. The chain recombines TRBV7-9 with TRBJ2-7; 11 positions agree with TRBD1. The chain's CDR3 is CASSHIPGQGAYEQYF. CDR3 sequence (DNA): TGTGCCAGCAGTCACATTCCGGGACAGGGGGCCTACGAGCAGTACTTC.